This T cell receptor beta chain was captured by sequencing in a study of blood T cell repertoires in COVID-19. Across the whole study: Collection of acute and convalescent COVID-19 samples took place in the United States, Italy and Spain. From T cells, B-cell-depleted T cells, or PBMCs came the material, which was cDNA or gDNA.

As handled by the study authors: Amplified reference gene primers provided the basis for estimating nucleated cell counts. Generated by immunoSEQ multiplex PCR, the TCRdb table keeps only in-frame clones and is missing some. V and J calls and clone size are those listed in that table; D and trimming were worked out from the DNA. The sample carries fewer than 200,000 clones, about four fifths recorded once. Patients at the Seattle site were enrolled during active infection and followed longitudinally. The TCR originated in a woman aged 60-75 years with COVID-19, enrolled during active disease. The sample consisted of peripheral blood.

In nucleotides, the CDR3 is TGTGCCAGCAGTTTTCAGGAGGTGTTACGTGAGACCCAGTACTTC. Translating it yields CASSFQEVLRETQYF. This sequence joins TRBV28 and TRBJ2-5, with a tentative D call TRBD2 (5 bases). The CDR3 extends over 15 amino acids. Germline loops: CDR1 MDHEN, CDR2 SYDVKM. Trimming shortened V by 3 bases and J by 5 bases, and 16 bases separated the two germline ends.